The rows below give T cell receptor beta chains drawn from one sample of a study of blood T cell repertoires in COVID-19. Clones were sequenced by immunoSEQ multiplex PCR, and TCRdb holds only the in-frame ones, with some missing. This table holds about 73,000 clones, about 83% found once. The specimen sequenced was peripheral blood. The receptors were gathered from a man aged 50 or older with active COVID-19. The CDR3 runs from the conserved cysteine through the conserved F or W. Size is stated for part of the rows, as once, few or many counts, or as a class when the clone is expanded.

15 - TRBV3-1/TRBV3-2 CASSQDHVSHQPQHF
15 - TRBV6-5 CASSSRWGNSYEQYF
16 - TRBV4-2 CASSQESRTGVGGYTF
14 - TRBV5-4 CASSKDRENTEAFF
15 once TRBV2 CASISDRGIQNIQYF
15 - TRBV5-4 CASSTTGIAKNIQYF
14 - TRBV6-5 CASTLLQGNYEQYF
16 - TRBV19 CASRPSGQGADQPQHF
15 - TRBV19 CASSITAGGRYTQYF
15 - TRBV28 CASSSKLFGTEKLFF
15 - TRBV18 CASSHGTGGHEKLFF
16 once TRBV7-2 CASSLAPGSRWNEQFF
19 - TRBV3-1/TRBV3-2 CASSKTLRTRTGAPTVQYF
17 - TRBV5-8 CASRTGITLASGNTIYF
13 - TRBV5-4 CASSVDSTGELFF
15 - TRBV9 CASSRLAGGGETQYF
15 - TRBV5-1 CASSAGDRVGYGYTF
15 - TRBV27 CASTVSGGGANVLTF
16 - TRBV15 CATSRAAGGGQETQYF
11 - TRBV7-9 CASTGDIEAFF
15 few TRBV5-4 CASSLEGALGDEQYF
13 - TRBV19 CASKNFQNYGYTF
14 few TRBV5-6 CASSAGLEAGTQYF
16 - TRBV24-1 CATSDPAGGSYNEQFF
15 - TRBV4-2 CASSAQGPTNEKLFF
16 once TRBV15 CATSPDGLRSSYEQYF
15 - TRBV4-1 CASSQGRGQGVGYTF
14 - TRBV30 CAWSVGRRDYEQYF
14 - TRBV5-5 CASSLAQGQETQYF
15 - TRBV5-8 CASSPRQGAWYGYTF
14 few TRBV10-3 CASRAGQGGQPQHF
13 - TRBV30 CAWGRQRQETQYF
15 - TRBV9 CASSERLAPYDEQFF
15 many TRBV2 CASKRHPGNGNTIYF
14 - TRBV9 CASRLVQGGEKLFF
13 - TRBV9 CASSVALEETQYF
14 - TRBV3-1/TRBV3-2 CASSHGLAGYEQYF
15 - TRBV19 CASSTLAGGYNEQFF
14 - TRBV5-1 CASSLSGSSYEQYF
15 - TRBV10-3 CAISELDREGYGYTF
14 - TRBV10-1 CAGATGVNTGELFF
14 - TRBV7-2 CASSLAGVKETQYF
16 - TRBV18 CASSPRAQITYNEQFF
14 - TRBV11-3 CASSISSAADTQYF
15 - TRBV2 CASIPTSGIYNEQFF
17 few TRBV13 CASSLGAGAQGNSPLHF
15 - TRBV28 CASSPGGTLSYEQYF
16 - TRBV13 CASSSDPASGHETQYF
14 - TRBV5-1 CASSLEGQTSPLHF
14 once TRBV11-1 CASSPTDRAYEQYF
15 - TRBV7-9 CASSFGQGPYYEQYF
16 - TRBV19 CASNPLAGVATGELFF
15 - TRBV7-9 CASFTDRGGGSPLHF
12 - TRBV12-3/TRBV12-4 CASSTSPGELFF
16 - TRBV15 CATSRGNEGYQETQYF
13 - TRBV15 CATSGQATYEQYF
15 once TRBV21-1 CASSPRTAANEKLFF